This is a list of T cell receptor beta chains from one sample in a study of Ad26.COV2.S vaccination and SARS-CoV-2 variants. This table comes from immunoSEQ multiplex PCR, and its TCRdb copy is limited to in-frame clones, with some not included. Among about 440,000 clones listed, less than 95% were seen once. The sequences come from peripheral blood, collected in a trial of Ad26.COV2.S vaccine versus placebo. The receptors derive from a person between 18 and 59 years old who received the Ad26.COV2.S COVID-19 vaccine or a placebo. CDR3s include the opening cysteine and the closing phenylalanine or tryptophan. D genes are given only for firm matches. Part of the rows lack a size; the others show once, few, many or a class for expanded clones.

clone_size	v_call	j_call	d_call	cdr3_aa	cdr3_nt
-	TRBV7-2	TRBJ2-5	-	CASGQTGSIWKETQYF	TGTGCCAGCGGACAGACCGGGAGTATCTGGAAAGAGACCCAGTACTTC
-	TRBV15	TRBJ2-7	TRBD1	CATSRSGQGTYEQYF	TGTGCCACCAGCAGGTCGGGACAGGGGACCTACGAGCAGTACTTC
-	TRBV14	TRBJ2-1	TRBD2	CASSLGTSEQFF	TGTGCCAGCAGCCTAGGGACTAGCGAACAGTTCTTC
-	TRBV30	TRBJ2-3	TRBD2	CAWSGLAGDTQYF	TGTGCCTGGAGTGGACTAGCGGGAGATACGCAGTATTTT
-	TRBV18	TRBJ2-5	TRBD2	CASSPVGGEGETQYF	TGTGCCAGCTCACCGGTGGGTGGGGAGGGAGAGACCCAGTACTTC
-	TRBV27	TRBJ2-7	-	CASSLSEEQYF	TGTGCCAGCAGTTTATCGGAGGAGCAGTACTTC
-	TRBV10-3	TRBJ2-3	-	CAISAGGDTQYF	TGTGCCATCAGTGCGGGGGGCGATACGCAGTATTTT
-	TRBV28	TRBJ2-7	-	CASGGYEQYF	TGTGCCAGCGGGGGGTACGAGCAGTACTTC
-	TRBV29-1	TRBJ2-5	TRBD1	CSVERDRGETQYF	TGCAGCGTGGAGCGGGACAGGGGCGAGACCCAGTACTTC
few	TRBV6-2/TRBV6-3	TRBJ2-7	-	CASSGRGRYEQYF	TGTGCCAGCAGTGGCAGGGGCCGCTACGAGCAGTACTTC
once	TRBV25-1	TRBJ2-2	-	CASSHRYTGELFF	TGTGCCAGCAGTCACCGTTACACCGGGGAGCTGTTTTTT